The 10 T cell receptor beta chains listed next were all sequenced from one sample in a study of identical twins. Each CDR3 protein gets one entry after TCRdb re-called the 5' RACE reads with MiXCR. The repertoire holds roughly 720,000 distinct CDR3 sequences, with approximately 18% as singletons. The same sample was also used in a study of T cells expressing NK-cell markers.

What was sequenced was PBMCs. Receptors were obtained from a woman aged 18-35 years in good health.

The rearrangement links TRBV7-9 to TRBJ2-3; 9 nucleotides align to TRBD2. The CDR3 length is 17 residues. Germline values: CDR1 SEHNR, CDR2 FQNEAQ (reference sequence). Trimming cost V 5 bases and J 6 bases; bases outside gene matches: 15. As DNA, the CDR3 is TGTGCCAGCAGCCCACCCCGACAGCGGGGGGACACCGATACGCAGTATTTT. This sequence encodes CASSPPRQRGDTDTQYF. Together with reference TRBV7-9 and TRBJ2-3, the CDR3 gives the full variable domain: DTGVSQNPRHKITKRGQNVTFRCDPISEHNRLYWYRQTLGQGPEFLTYFQNEAQLEKSRLLSDRFSAERPKGSFSTLEIQRTEQGDSAMYLCASSPPRQRGDTDTQYFGPGTRLTVL.

The V and J genes are TRBV7-2 and TRBJ1-1; TRBD1 matches at 7 bases. The CDR3 length is 15 residues. Germline V CDR1 and CDR2: SGHTA, FQGNSA. J was trimmed by 5 bases and V by 6 bases; bases with no gene match: 12. CDR3 sequence: CASSHRGNAGTEAFF. The CDR3 DNA reads as TGTGCCAGCAGTCACAGGGGAAACGCGGGGACTGAAGCTTTCTTT. Full variable domain (outside the CDR3, taken from reference TRBV7-2 and TRBJ1-1): GAGVSQSPSNKVTEKGKDVELRCDPISGHTALYWYRQSLGQGLEFLIYFQGNSAPDKSGLPSDRFSAERTGGSVSTLTIQRTQQEDSAVYLCASSHRGNAGTEAFFGQGTRLTVV.

This rearrangement joins TRBV27 to TRBJ2-2; no clear D gene. The CDR3 extends over 14 amino acids. Germline values: CDR1 MNHEY, CDR2 SMNVEV (reference sequence). Trimming shortened V by 4 bases and J by 5 bases, and 11 bases separated the two germline ends. The CDR3 spells CASSSSWRTGELFF. In DNA, the CDR3 is TGTGCCAGCAGTTCCTCCTGGCGGACCGGGGAGCTGTTTTTT.

The chain recombines TRBV5-1 with TRBJ2-1; D uncertain. From germline, CDR1 is SGHRS and CDR2 YFSETQ. With 0 bases removed from V and 6 bases from J, the gap between germline ends came to 22 bases. The CDR3 is made up of 18 amino acids. The CDR3 region is CASSLAVGSHFSGNEQFF. In DNA, the CDR3 is TGCGCCAGCAGCTTGGCCGTAGGCAGCCATTTTTCGGGCAATGAGCAGTTCTTC.

This clonotype was counted only a few times. V and J are TRBV5-1 and TRBJ2-1, with D perhaps matching TRBD1 or TRBD2 (6 bases each). CDR3 length equals 15 residues. The germline gives CDR1 SGHRS, CDR2 YFSETQ. Trimming stripped 0 bases from V and 5 bases from J, with 12 bases between. The CDR3 bases are TGCGCCAGCAGCTTGGTAGGAGGGGGTGACAATGAGCAGTTCTTC. The encoded protein is CASSLVGGGDNEQFF.

V is TRBV27 and J is TRBJ2-1, with D possibly being TRBD1 (5 bases). The CDR3 sequence is 15 residues long. Germline lookup yields CDR1 MNHEY and CDR2 SMNVEV (reference sequence). Trimming removed 2 bases from V and 6 bases from J, with 14 bases in between. The CDR3, as DNA: TGTGCCAGCAGTTTAGTCGGGCGAAGGGGCAATGAGCAGTTCTTC. It yields the protein CASSLVGRRGNEQFF.

V usage is TRBV3-1 and J usage is TRBJ2-1; 11 nucleotides line up with TRBD2. V gave up 5 bases and J gave up 4 bases; unmatched junction bases: 13. This CDR3 has 18 residues. From germline, CDR1 is LGHDT and CDR2 YNNKEL (reference sequence). The CDR3 loop is CASSSPLLAGAGYNEQFF. The CDR3, as DNA: TGTGCCAGCAGCTCCCCCTTACTAGCGGGAGCGGGGTACAATGAGCAGTTCTTC.

This clonotype was counted a single time. This rearrangement joins TRBV20-1 to TRBJ2-3; TRBD1 matches 8 bases. This CDR3 spans 12 amino acids. In germline, CDR1 is DFQATT, CDR2 SNEGSKA (reference sequence). The ends lost 4 bases at V and 6 bases at J; junction bases unmatched: 3. In DNA form, the CDR3 reads TGCAGTGCTACGGACAGGGCCGATACGCAGTATTTT. Amino acids: CSATDRADTQYF.

In nucleotides, the CDR3 is TGCAGTGCGTCCGGGACAATCGGGCTATGCACCTTC. It codes for CSASGTIGLCTF. This chain joins TRBV20-1 and TRBJ1-2; weak D call: TRBD1 (6 bases). From germline, CDR1 is DFQATT and CDR2 SNEGSKA (reference sequence). The CDR3 has 12 residues. The V end was cut by 6 bases, the J end by 13 bases, with 21 bases between.

A few counts support this clonotype. The rearrangement joins TRBV5-5 to TRBJ2-1; TRBD2 aligns across 10 bases. The germline V gene encodes CDR1 SGHKS and CDR2 YYEKEE (reference sequence). The trim removed 1 base at V and 9 bases at J, leaving 7 bases unmatched. The CDR3 has 15 amino acids. CDR3 in amino acids: CASSLWSGGAGEQFF. In DNA form, the CDR3 reads TGTGCCAGCAGCTTGTGGAGCGGGGGGGCCGGTGAGCAGTTCTTC.